The sequence of this T cell receptor (beta chain) was determined in a study of T cell clones after liver transplantation. Study-wide context: Three of eight recipients were HCV-positive; others had non-autoimmune, non-viral indications.

Sequencing was performed with immunoSEQ multiplex PCR; in TCRdb, only in-frame clones are kept and a portion is missing. Here the sample spans nearly 45,000 clones, approximately 86% being singletons. The sequencing here drew on CD4+ T cells from blood, taken 24 months after liver transplant. This receptor was obtained from a human patient who received a liver transplant. Among the T cells, some may be from the graft donor.

CDR3 nucleotides: TGTGCCAGCAGTGAAGTAGGACAGGGCAAGCAGTACTTC. It codes for CASSEVGQGKQYF. J is TRBJ2-7 and V is TRBV6-1; TRBD1 agrees at 8 bases. Germline CDR1 reads MNHNS; CDR2 reads SASEGT. The J segment lost 8 bases and the V segment lost 1 base, leaving 4 bases of the junction unmatched. The CDR3 is 13 residues long.